This T cell receptor beta chain is drawn from a study of siplizumab effects on memory and regulatory T cells. Per individual sample, approximately 100,000 TCR templates were assayed. Sequencing used immunoSEQ multiplex PCR; TCRdb keeps in-frame clones, though not all of them. The data hold approximately 10,000 clones, with more than 45% observed a single time. Germline V CDR1 and CDR2: SEHNR, FQNEAQ (reference sequence). J lost 5 bases, V lost 3 bases, and 6 bases had no gene match. The CDR3 covers 14 residues. Only a few counts were recorded for this clone. Its antigen is not identified. The mixed lymphocyte reaction cells underwent coculture at 37°C for five to six days.

Material for sequencing was CFSE-low (dividing) CD8+ T cells sorted from an allogeneic mixed lymphocyte reaction. The J gene is TRBJ2-5, the V gene TRBV7-9; 7 bases fit TRBD2. This receptor was obtained from a human donor in good health; the cells came from an allogeneic mixed lymphocyte reaction. Some clones in this sample may be carry-over from other donors' samples. CDR3 sequence (DNA): TGTGCCAGCAGCTTCTTGGGGGGGTTGGAGACCCAGTACTTC. Protein product: CASSFLGGLETQYF. The entire variable domain, with the rest obtained from reference TRBV7-9 and TRBJ2-5, is as follows: DTGVSQNPRHKITKRGQNVTFRCDPISEHNRLYWYRQTLGQGPEFLTYFQNEAQLEKSRLLSDRFSAERPKGSFSTLEIQRTEQGDSAMYLCASSFLGGLETQYFGPGTRLLVL.